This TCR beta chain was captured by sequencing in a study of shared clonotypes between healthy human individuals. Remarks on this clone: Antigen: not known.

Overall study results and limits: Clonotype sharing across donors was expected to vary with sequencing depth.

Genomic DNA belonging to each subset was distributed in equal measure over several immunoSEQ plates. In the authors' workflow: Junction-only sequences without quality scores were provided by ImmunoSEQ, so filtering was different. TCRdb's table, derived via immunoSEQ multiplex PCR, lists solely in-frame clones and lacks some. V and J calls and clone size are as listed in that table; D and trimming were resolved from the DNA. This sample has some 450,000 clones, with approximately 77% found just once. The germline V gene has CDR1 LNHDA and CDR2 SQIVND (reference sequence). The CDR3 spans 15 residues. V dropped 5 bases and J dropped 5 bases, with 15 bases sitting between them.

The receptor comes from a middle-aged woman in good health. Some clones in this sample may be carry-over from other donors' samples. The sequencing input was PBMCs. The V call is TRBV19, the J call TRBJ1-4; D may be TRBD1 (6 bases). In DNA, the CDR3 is TGTGCCAGTAGTCCCCTGGGCAGGGGAAATGAAAAACTGTTTTTT. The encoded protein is CASSPLGRGNEKLFF.